Shown below are 5 T cell receptor beta chains from a single sample sequenced in a study of T cell repertoires in cytomegalovirus infection. TCRdb analysed the reads with MiXCR anew, one entry per CDR3 protein. This table has about 740,000 distinct CDR3 sequences, 30% to 35% appearing once. These TCRs are of unknown antigen specificity. The sample consisted of cultured PBMCs, taken from culture after CMV antigen stimulation. All receptors derive from a human donor in good health (CMV status not recorded). Some clones in this sample may be carry-over from other donors' samples.

This clonotype came up a few times. This rearrangement joins TRBV2 to TRBJ1-1; D uncertain. The V gene's germline CDR1 is SNHLY and CDR2 FYNNEI. The CDR3 spans 15 residues. Trimming took off 7 bases at V and 5 bases at J, with 20 bases between the two ends. The CDR3 loop is CASTGMVGPGTEAFF. Here the CDR3 DNA reads TGTGCCAGCACGGGTATGGTTGGCCCGGGGACTGAAGCTTTCTTT.

V usage is TRBV7-6 and J usage is TRBJ2-3, with D tentatively TRBD2 (7 bases). Trimming stripped 7 bases from V and 2 bases from J, with 13 bases between. In germline, CDR1 is SGHVS, CDR2 FNYEAQ. CDR3 size: 14 residues. The DNA of the CDR3 is TGTGCCAGCACCAGGGGAGGGATCACAGATACGCAGTATTTT. Its protein is CASTRGGITDTQYF.

This clonotype was seen a handful of times. The V call is TRBV10-3, the J call TRBJ1-1, with TRBD1 matching 8 bases. CDR3 length: 13 residues. Germline CDR1 reads ENHRY; CDR2 reads SYGVKD. The J segment lost 14 bases and the V segment lost 2 bases, leaving 10 bases of the junction unmatched. The CDR3 DNA reads TGTGCCATCAGTGAGCCAGACAGGGGTAGGGTGTTCTTT. Translating it yields CAISEPDRGRVFF.

The rearrangement uses TRBV15 and TRBJ1-4, with a possible D match to TRBD1 (5 bases). This CDR3 spans 16 amino acids. Germline CDR1 reads LNHNV; CDR2 reads YYDKDF (reference sequence). V gave up 0 bases and J gave up 7 bases, with 15 bases separating them. The CDR3, as DNA: TGTGCCACCAGCAGAGAAGGCCCCAGGGCTGGTGAAAAACTGTTTTTT. This codes for CATSREGPRAGEKLFF.

The genes are TRBV20-1 and TRBJ2-3; no firm D call. Deletions cut 3 bases from V and 2 bases from J, with 9 bases between. The germline V gene has CDR1 DFQATT and CDR2 SNEGSKA (reference sequence). The CDR3 has 13 residues. In nucleotides, the CDR3 is TGCAGTGCTAGGGGCAACCCCACAGATACGCAGTATTTT. Its protein is CSARGNPTDTQYF.